This T cell receptor beta chain was captured in a study of T cells in Graves' hyperthyroidism and ophthalmopathy. Findings and limits, study-wide: The model's output predicted ophthalmopathy at a median of 6.5 months prior to onset.

J gave up 0 bases and V 3 bases, and 0 bases lay outside the gene matches. The germline V gene has CDR1 LNHDA and CDR2 SQIVND (reference sequence). The CDR3 length is 15 residues. Used for diagnoses were clinical symptoms, serum thyroxine and TRAb, thyroid ultrasound and orbital computed tomography. Predating any ophthalmopathy symptoms, the blood sample was taken at first hyperthyroidism diagnosis. The table lists this clonotype with a few counts. The antigen is undetermined. RNA transcripts yielded amplified TCR beta CDR3 regions. In the first-round RT-PCR of the TCR CDR3, the HTBI primer set was used. TCRdb reanalysed the multiplex PCR reads using MiXCR and keeps one entry per CDR3 protein. The sample has approximately 270,000 distinct CDR3 sequences; roughly 14% are singletons.

This receptor was taken from a woman aged 40-49 years with Graves' hyperthyroidism that later progressed to Graves' ophthalmopathy. The rearrangement links TRBV19 to TRBJ2-3; 10 bases line up with TRBD2. Sequenced material: blood. DNA for the CDR3: TGTGCCAGTAGTATTAGCGGGAGGAGCACAGATACGCAGTATTTT. Amino acid sequence: CASSISGRSTDTQYF.